This T cell receptor (beta chain) emerged from a study of regulatory T cells in long-lasting Graves disease. HTBI primers from iRepertoire and Arm-PCR of CDR3 regions yielded the TCR beta libraries. TCRdb called the multiplex PCR reads again in MiXCR, with one record for every CDR3 protein. Of 400,000 to 500,000 distinct CDR3 sequences detected, over 15% appear once; the ten largest clones hold 23%. Trimming took 1 base from V and 5 from J, leaving 5 bases between them. Germline assignment: CDR1 LNHDA and CDR2 SQIVND (reference sequence). The CDR3 runs 12 residues. As for time point: newly diagnosed GD, antithyroid drugs for less than 3 months. RNA isolated from PBMCs was used to make the TCR library. The same sample was also used in a study of T cells in Graves' hyperthyroidism and ophthalmopathy. That work contributes: By a 13 V-J model, ophthalmopathy was set apart from stable hyperthyroidism.

The sequences come from peripheral blood mononuclear cells (PBMCs), collected at new diagnosis, from a patient treated with antithyroid drugs. The chain joins TRBV19 to TRBJ1-2; D may be TRBD1 (5 bases). This sequence was found in a woman between 18 and 30 years old with Graves disease. The CDR3 loop is CASSIGQYGYTF. In DNA form, the CDR3 reads TGTGCCAGTAGTATAGGACAGTATGGCTACACCTTC.